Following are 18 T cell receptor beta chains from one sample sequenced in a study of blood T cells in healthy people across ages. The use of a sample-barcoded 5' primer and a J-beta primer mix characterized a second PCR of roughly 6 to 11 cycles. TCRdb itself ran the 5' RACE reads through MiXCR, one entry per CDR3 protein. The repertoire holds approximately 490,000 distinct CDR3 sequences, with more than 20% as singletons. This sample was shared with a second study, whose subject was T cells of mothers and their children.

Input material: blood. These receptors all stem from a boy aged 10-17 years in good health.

DNA for the CDR3: TGTGCCAGCAGTCCGACAAGGGTCCAGGAGACCCAGTACTTC. This translates into CASSPTRVQETQYF. The V call is TRBV28, the J call TRBJ2-5; D gene uncertain. V lost 5 bases and J lost 5, with 15 bases in between. CDR1 is MDHEN and CDR2 is SYDVKM in the germline V gene. This CDR3 has 14 amino acids.

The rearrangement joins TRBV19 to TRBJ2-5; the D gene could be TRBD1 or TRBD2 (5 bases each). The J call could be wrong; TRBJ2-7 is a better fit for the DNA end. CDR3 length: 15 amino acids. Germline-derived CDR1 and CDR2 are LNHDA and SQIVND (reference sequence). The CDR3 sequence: CASSTKGPGSYEQYF. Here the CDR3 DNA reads TGTGCCAGTAGTACAAAGGGACCGGGGTCCTACGAGCAGTACTTC.

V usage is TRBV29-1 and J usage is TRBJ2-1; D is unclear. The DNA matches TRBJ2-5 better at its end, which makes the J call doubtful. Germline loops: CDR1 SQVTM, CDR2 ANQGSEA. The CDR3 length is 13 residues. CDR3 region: CSAAASLGETQYF. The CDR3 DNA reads TGCAGCGCCGCGGCCAGCTTGGGGGAGACCCAGTACTTC.

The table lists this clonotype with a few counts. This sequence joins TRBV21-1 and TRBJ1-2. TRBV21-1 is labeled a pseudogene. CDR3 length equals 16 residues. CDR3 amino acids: CASSKALGRRNYGYTF. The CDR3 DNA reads TGTGCCAGCAGCAAAGCGCTTGGGAGACGTAACTATGGCTACACCTTC.

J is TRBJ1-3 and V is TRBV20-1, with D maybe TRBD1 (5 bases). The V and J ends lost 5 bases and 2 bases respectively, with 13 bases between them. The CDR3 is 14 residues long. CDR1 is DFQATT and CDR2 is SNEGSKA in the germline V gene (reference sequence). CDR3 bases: TGCAGTGCTCCGTTGGTAGGGGCTGGAAACACCATATATTTT. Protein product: CSAPLVGAGNTIYF.

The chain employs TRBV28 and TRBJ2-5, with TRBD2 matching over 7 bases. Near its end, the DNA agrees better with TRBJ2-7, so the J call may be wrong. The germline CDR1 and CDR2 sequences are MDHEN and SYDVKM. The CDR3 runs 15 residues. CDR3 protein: CASSSMGGGTHEQYF. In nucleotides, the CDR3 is TGTGCCAGCAGTTCCATGGGGGGGGGGACCCACGAGCAGTACTTC.

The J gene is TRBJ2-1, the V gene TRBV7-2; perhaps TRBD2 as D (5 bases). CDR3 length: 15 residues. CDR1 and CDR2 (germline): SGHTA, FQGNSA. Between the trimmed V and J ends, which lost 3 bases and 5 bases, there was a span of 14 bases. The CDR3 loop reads CASSLSGMGNNEQFF. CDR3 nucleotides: TGTGCCAGCAGCTTGTCCGGGATGGGGAACAATGAGCAGTTCTTC.

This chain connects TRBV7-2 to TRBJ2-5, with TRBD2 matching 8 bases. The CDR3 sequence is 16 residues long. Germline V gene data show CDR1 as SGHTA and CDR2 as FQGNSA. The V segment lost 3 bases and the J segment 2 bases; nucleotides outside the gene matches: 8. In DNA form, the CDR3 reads TGTGCCAGCAGCTTGGGGACTAGTAGTAAGCAAGAGACCCAGTACTTC. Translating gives CASSLGTSSKQETQYF.

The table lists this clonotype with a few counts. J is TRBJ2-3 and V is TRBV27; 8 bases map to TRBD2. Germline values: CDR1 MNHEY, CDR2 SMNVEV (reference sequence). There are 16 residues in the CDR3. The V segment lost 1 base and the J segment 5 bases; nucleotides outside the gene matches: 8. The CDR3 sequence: CASSLYSGALGDTQYF. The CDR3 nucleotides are TGTGCCAGCAGTTTATATAGCGGGGCCCTGGGAGATACGCAGTATTTT.

The CDR3 bases are TGCGCCAGCAGCCAAGAGCCCCAACGGGGGGGCCATGAGACCCAGTACTTC. Its protein is CASSQEPQRGGHETQYF. The chain is built from TRBV4-3 and TRBJ2-5; TRBD2 aligns across 8 bases. Germline assignment: CDR1 LGHNA and CDR2 YSLEER. The CDR3 covers 17 residues. With V trimmed by 0 bases and J by 5 bases, 11 bases remained unmatched.

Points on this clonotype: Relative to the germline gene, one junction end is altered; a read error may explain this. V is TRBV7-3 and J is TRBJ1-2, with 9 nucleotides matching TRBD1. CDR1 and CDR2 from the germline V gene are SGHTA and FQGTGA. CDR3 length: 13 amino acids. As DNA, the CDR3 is TGTGCCAGCAGTTTTGGGACAGGGCCCCCGGTCGATTTC. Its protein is CASSFGTGPPVDF.

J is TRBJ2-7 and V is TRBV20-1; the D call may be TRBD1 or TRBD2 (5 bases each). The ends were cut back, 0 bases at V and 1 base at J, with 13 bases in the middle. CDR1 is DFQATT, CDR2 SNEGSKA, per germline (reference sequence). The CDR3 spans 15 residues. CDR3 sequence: CSARDNEGPSYEQYF. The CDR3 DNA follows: TGCAGTGCTAGAGATAACGAGGGACCTTCCTACGAGCAGTACTTC.

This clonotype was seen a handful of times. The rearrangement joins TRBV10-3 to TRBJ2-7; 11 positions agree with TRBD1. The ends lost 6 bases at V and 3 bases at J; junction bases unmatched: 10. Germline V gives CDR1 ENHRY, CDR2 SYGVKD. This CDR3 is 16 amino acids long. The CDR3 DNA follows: TGTGCCATCAGGAGTAACGCCGGGACAGGGGGCTACGAGCAGTACTTC. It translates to CAIRSNAGTGGYEQYF.

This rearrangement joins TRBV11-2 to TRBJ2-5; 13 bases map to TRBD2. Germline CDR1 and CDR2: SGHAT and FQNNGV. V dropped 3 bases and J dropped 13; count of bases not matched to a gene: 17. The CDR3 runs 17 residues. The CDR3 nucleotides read TGTGCCAGCAGCTTGGGAACTAGCGGGGGGGCTTTTAGTCCTACGTACTTC. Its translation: CASSLGTSGGAFSPTYF.

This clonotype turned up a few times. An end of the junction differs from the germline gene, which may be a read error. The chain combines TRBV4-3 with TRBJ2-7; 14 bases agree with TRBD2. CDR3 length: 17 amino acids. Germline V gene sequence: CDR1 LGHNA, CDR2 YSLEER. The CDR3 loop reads CASSQDVRGLAGAERYF. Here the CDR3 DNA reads TGCGCCAGCAGCCAAGATGTTAGGGGACTAGCGGGAGCCGAGCGGTACTTC.

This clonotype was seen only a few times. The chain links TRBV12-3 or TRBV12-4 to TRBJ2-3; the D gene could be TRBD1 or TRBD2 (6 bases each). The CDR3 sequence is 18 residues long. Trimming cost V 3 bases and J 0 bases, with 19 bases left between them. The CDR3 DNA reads TGTGCCAGCAGTTTCAATTGGGGGACACGGGGGAGCACAGATACGCAGTATTTT. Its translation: CASSFNWGTRGSTDTQYF.

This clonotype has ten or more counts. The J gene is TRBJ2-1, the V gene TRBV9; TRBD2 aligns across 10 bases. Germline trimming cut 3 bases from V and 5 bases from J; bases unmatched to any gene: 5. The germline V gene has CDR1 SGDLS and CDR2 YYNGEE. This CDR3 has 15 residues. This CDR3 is CASSASGSPDNEQFF. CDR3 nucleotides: TGTGCCAGCAGCGCTAGCGGGAGTCCAGACAATGAGCAGTTCTTC.

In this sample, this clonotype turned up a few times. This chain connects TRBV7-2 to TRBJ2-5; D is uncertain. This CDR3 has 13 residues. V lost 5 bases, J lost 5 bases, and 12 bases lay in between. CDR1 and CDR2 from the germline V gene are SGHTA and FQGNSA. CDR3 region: CASSRPNLETQYF. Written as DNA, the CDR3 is TGTGCCAGCAGCCGTCCCAATTTGGAGACCCAGTACTTC.